The 15 T cell receptor beta chains given below trace back to one sample, sequenced in a study of blood T cell repertoires in COVID-19. Some clones are missing from TCRdb's copy, which holds only in-frame ones; the method was immunoSEQ multiplex PCR. The sample includes about 220,000 clones, roughly 84% of them seen just once. The sequenced material came from peripheral blood. All receptors come from a woman older than 75 with acute or convalescent COVID-19.

The chain links TRBV4-1 to TRBJ1-2; D perhaps matches TRBD1 (6 bases). The V gene's germline CDR1 is MGHRA and CDR2 YSYEKL. V lost 0 bases and J lost 4, with 12 bases in between. The CDR3 totals 15 residues. This chain's CDR3 is CASSQDLGAVYGYTF. CDR3 coding DNA: TGCGCCAGCAGCCAAGATCTGGGGGCCGTCTATGGCTACACCTTC.

This clone was seen only once. The chain carries TRBV19 and TRBJ2-7; D may be TRBD2 (6 bases). Germline CDR1 and CDR2: LNHDA and SQIVND (reference sequence). The V end was cut by 1 base, the J end by 6 bases, with 13 bases between. This CDR3 has 14 residues. The CDR3 bases are TGTGCCAGTAGTATAGGGGGACTTAGGGGCGAGCAGTACTTC. As protein: CASSIGGLRGEQYF. Full variable domain (outside the CDR3, taken from reference TRBV19 and TRBJ2-7): DGGITQSPKYLFRKEGQNVTLSCEQNLNHDAMYWYRQDPGQGLRLIYYSQIVNDFQKGDIAEGYSVSREKKESFPLTVTSAQKNPTAFYLCASSIGGLRGEQYFGPGTRLTVT.

The CDR3 region is CATSRSVPGGRENEKLFF. The DNA of the CDR3 is TGTGCCACCAGCAGAAGTGTTCCGGGTGGCAGGGAAAATGAAAAACTGTTTTTT. This sequence joins TRBV15 and TRBJ1-4, with D tentatively TRBD1 (5 bases). CDR3 length: 18 amino acids. The ends were cut back, 2 bases at V and 5 bases at J, with 21 bases in the middle. Looked up from germline, CDR1 is LNHNV and CDR2 is YYDKDF (reference sequence). The entire variable domain, with the rest obtained from reference TRBV15 and TRBJ1-4, is as follows: DAMVIQNPRYQVTQFGKPVTLSCSQTLNHNVMYWYQQKSSQAPKLLFHYYDKDFNNEADTPDNFQSRRPNTSFCFLDIRSPGLGDTAMYLCATSRSVPGGRENEKLFFGSGTQLSVL.

CDR3: CASSSEGAGGYTF. CDR3 nucleotides: TGTGCCAGCAGCTCCGAGGGGGCAGGGGGCTACACCTTC. J is TRBJ1-2 and V is TRBV7-9, with TRBD1 matching over 7 bases. The CDR3 length is 13 residues. Germline assignment: CDR1 SEHNR and CDR2 FQNEAQ (reference sequence). V shed 4 bases, J shed 8 bases, and the junction held 7 bases outside the gene matches.

The J gene is TRBJ2-7, the V gene TRBV3-1 (or the pseudogene TRBV3-2), with TRBD2 as a possible D gene (6 bases). Trimming took 3 bases from V and 6 from J, leaving 9 bases between them. The CDR3 loop spans 12 amino acids. Germline CDR1 and CDR2: LGHDT and YNNKEL (reference sequence). The CDR3 here is CASSQGGREQYF. CDR3 coding DNA: TGTGCCAGCAGCCAGGGGGGACGCGAGCAGTACTTC.

The rearrangement joins TRBV6-2 or TRBV6-3 to TRBJ2-7; 10 bases agree with TRBD1. Germline V CDR1 and CDR2: MNHEY, SVGEGT. This CDR3 contains 14 residues. The V gene end was trimmed by 6 bases and the J gene end by 9 bases; junction bases not matched to a gene: 11. The DNA of the CDR3 is TGTGCCAGCAGGTACGGGACAGGGGTCCCAGTGCAGTACTTC. Amino acid sequence: CASRYGTGVPVQYF.

The chain joins TRBV6-6 to TRBJ2-3; TRBD1 matches 8 bases. This CDR3 contains 14 residues. J was trimmed by 4 bases and V by 6 bases; bases with no gene match: 6. CDR1 and CDR2 from the germline V gene are MNHNY and SVGAGI (reference sequence). CDR3 DNA sequence: TGTGCCAGCAGCCTTGGACAGGGCCCAGATACGCAGTATTTT. This encodes CASSLGQGPDTQYF.

The chain combines TRBV6-2 or TRBV6-3 with TRBJ1-6; no clear D. Germline V CDR1 and CDR2: MNHEY, SVGEGT. The V end lost 5 bases, the J end lost 9 bases, and 17 bases lay between the germline ends. This CDR3 spans 15 amino acids. The CDR3 is CASSPNSGWVSPLHF. The CDR3 DNA follows: TGTGCCAGCAGTCCGAACAGCGGTTGGGTTTCACCCCTCCACTTT.

This chain uses TRBV5-1 with TRBJ2-5; D perhaps matches TRBD2 (5 bases). The length of the CDR3 is 15 residues. Trimming cost V 4 bases and J 1 base, with 14 bases left between them. CDR1 and CDR2 (germline): SGHRS, YFSETQ. The chain's CDR3 is CASSPARGLQETQYF. CDR3 nucleotides: TGCGCCAGCAGCCCCGCTCGGGGTCTCCAAGAGACCCAGTACTTC.

The chain uses TRBV29-1 and TRBJ1-1, with a tentative D call TRBD1 (6 bases). Germline CDR1 and CDR2: SQVTM and ANQGSEA. The V end lost 5 bases, the J end lost 6 bases, and 13 bases lay between the germline ends. This CDR3 is 12 amino acids long. CDR3 loop: CSVKGQTPEAFF. The CDR3 nucleotides read TGCAGCGTTAAAGGACAGACCCCTGAAGCTTTCTTT.

V gene TRBV18 combines with J gene TRBJ1-2; D gene uncertain. The CDR3 covers 15 residues. V lost 4 bases and J 3 bases, leaving 15 bases between the germline ends. CDR1 and CDR2 (germline): KGHSH, LQKENI. CDR3 residues: CASSLQANPHYGYTF. For the CDR3, the DNA is TGTGCCAGCTCACTCCAGGCGAACCCGCACTATGGCTACACCTTC.

The chain recombines TRBV19 with TRBJ2-3, with 8 bases lining up with TRBD2. V lost 5 bases to trimming and J lost 4 bases; unmatched junction nucleotides: 11. The length of the CDR3 is 16 residues. CDR1 LNHDA and CDR2 SQIVND come from the germline V gene (reference sequence). In DNA, the CDR3 is TGTGCCAGTAGTCCGTTTTCCGGGGGGGCCGCAGATACGCAGTATTTT. It is translated as CASSPFSGGAADTQYF.

V usage is TRBV1 and J usage is TRBJ2-1; the table's D call, TRBD2, has no DNA check behind it. TRBV1 is deemed a pseudogene. The CDR3 runs 16 residues. CDR3 nucleotides: TGCACCAGCAGCCAAGGTACTAGCCTATCATTGGATGAGCAGTTCTTC. This gives the protein CTSSQGTSLSLDEQFF.

The V gene is TRBV7-2, the J gene TRBJ1-6; 8 bases are a match to TRBD1. The CDR3 contains 15 residues. Germline V lookup: CDR1 SGHTA, CDR2 FQGNSA. V lost 5 bases to trimming and J lost 8 bases; unmatched junction nucleotides: 8. In DNA, the CDR3 is TGTGCCAGCAGCCCAGCGGGACAGGCGTATTCACCCCTCCACTTT. This encodes CASSPAGQAYSPLHF.

V is TRBV7-8 and J is TRBJ1-1; no clear D gene. Trimming shortened V by 3 bases and J by 8 bases, and 13 bases separated the two germline ends. The CDR3 is 13 residues long. Germline loops: CDR1 SGHVS, CDR2 FQNEAQ. CDR3 loop: CASSFRPGGEAFF. The DNA for the CDR3 is TGTGCCAGCAGCTTTCGACCGGGTGGAGAAGCTTTCTTT.